Listed here are 25 T cell receptor beta chains from one sample, sequenced in a study of shared clonotypes between healthy human individuals. The assay was immunoSEQ multiplex PCR, and TCRdb's table has in-frame clones only and misses some. The sample has 1.5 million to 1.9 million clones; 98% are singletons. Sequencing input: naive CD4+ T cells sorted from blood. The subset here: CD45RA+ positively selected. The receptors were sampled from a young man in good health.

As regards this clone: This specimen includes other DNA sequences encoding the same CDR3. This chain connects TRBV7-9 to TRBJ2-1, with a possible D match to TRBD2 (5 bases). This CDR3 contains 12 residues. The germline V and J ends were trimmed by 5 bases and 10 bases, with 12 bases remaining between them. From germline, CDR1 is SEHNR and CDR2 FQNEAQ (reference sequence). CDR3 coding DNA: TGTGCCAGCAGCCCTGAGACGGGGGAGCAGTTCTTC. It translates to CASSPETGEQFF.

This chain uses TRBV9 with TRBJ2-3; maybe TRBD2 (6 bases). This CDR3 has 16 residues. V lost 4 bases and J 5 bases, leaving 20 bases between the germline ends. CDR1 and CDR2 from the germline V gene are SGDLS and YYNGEE. The CDR3 nucleotides are TGTGCCAGCAGCTCCCGGGGCGGGGAGGCAGGAGATACGCAGTATTTT. Its translation is CASSSRGGEAGDTQYF.

Of note for this clone: Additional DNA sequences in this sample encode the identical CDR3. The chain combines TRBV18 with TRBJ2-3, with D maybe TRBD1 (5 bases). Deletions cut 2 bases from V and 2 bases from J, with 8 bases between. The germline V gene encodes CDR1 KGHSH and CDR2 LQKENI. The CDR3 runs to 14 residues. CDR3 loop: CASSPDRSTDTQYF. Written as DNA, the CDR3 is TGTGCCAGCTCACCAGACAGATCCACAGATACGCAGTATTTT.

A note on this clone: This CDR3 is also generated by other DNA sequences in the sample. CDR3 DNA sequence: TGTGCCAGCAGTTTAGGAAGCTCTGGGGCCAACGTCCTGACTTTC. This gives the protein CASSLGSSGANVLTF. The chain joins TRBV28 to TRBJ2-6; D not certain. CDR1 and CDR2 from the germline V gene are MDHEN and SYDVKM. This CDR3 has 15 amino acids. V lost 2 bases and J lost 0, with 5 bases in between.

The chain couples TRBV29-1 to TRBJ2-5; a weak D match, TRBD2 (6 bases). The CDR3 consists of 13 residues. The germline V gene encodes CDR1 SQVTM and CDR2 ANQGSEA. Deletions cut 8 bases from V and 7 bases from J, with 20 bases between. The DNA for the CDR3 is TGCAGCACTGGAGCCCGACTAGGTGGGACCCAGTACTTC. Translating gives CSTGARLGGTQYF. Variable domain in full (rest from reference TRBV29-1 and TRBJ2-5): SAVISQKPSRDICQRGTSLTIQCQVDSQVTMMFWYRQQPGQSLTLIATANQGSEATYESGFVIDKFPISRPNLTFSTLTVSNMSPEDSSIYLCSTGARLGGTQYFGPGTRLLVL.

V and J are TRBV10-2 and TRBJ2-1; 11 bases are a match to TRBD2. This CDR3 spans 15 amino acids. Germline loops: CDR1 WSHSY, CDR2 SAAADI. With V trimmed by 0 bases and J by 9 bases, 4 bases remained unmatched. The CDR3 DNA sequence: TGCGCCAGCAGTGAGTCTCTAGCGGGAGGTTCTGAGCAGTTCTTC. This sequence encodes CASSESLAGGSEQFF.

This chain connects TRBV10-3 to TRBJ1-1; D is unclear. CDR3 length equals 13 residues. Trimming shortened V by 8 bases and J by 1 base, and 11 bases separated the two germline ends. CDR1 ENHRY and CDR2 SYGVKD come from the germline V gene. Written as DNA, the CDR3 is TGTGCCATCGTGGGTAATCCGAACACTGAAGCTTTCTTT. Translated: CAIVGNPNTEAFF.

The rearrangement links TRBV28 to TRBJ1-5, with TRBD1 matching 10 bases. This CDR3 has 15 amino acids. V trimming: 6 bases; J trimming: 6 bases; junction bases outside the gene matches: 8. Germline CDR1 is MDHEN and CDR2 is SYDVKM. CDR3 DNA: TGTGCCAGCAGCCCCAGACAGGGGGCTGGTCAGCCCCAGCATTTT. Translation gives CASSPRQGAGQPQHF.

The chain joins TRBV6-1 to TRBJ2-7; no firm D call. The germline gives CDR1 MNHNS, CDR2 SASEGT. The length of the CDR3 is 10 residues. The ends were cut back, 4 bases at V and 7 bases at J, with 5 bases in the middle. The CDR3 bases are TGTGCCAGCAGTGCACCGGAGCAGTACTTC. Its protein product is CASSAPEQYF.

The chain employs TRBV25-1 and TRBJ2-2, with a tentative D call TRBD2 (5 bases). Germline V gene sequence: CDR1 MGHDK, CDR2 SYGVNS. The CDR3 is 13 amino acids. The V end lost 7 bases, the J end lost 4 bases, and 10 bases lay between the germline ends. The CDR3 loop is CASNDYLTGELFF. CDR3 nucleotides: TGTGCCAGCAACGACTACCTCACCGGGGAGCTGTTTTTT.

The chain uses TRBV7-2 and TRBJ1-5, with 8 bases lining up with TRBD1. CDR3 length equals 14 residues. Germline lookup yields CDR1 SGHTA and CDR2 FQGNSA. Trimming cost V 4 bases and J 7 bases; bases outside gene matches: 6. CDR3 amino acids: CASSSRDRTQPQHF. CDR3 DNA sequence: TGTGCCAGCAGCTCCAGGGACAGGACCCAGCCCCAGCATTTT.

This clone was counted a single time. The chain uses TRBV18 and TRBJ1-2; 11 nucleotides align to TRBD1. Germline lookup yields CDR1 KGHSH and CDR2 LQKENI. This CDR3 is 15 amino acids long. The V segment lost 3 bases and the J segment 3 bases; nucleotides outside the gene matches: 3. In nucleotides, the CDR3 is TGTGCCAGCTCACCGGACAGGGGGCATGACTATGGCTACACCTTC. It specifies CASSPDRGHDYGYTF. The full variable domain, in which reference TRBV18 and TRBJ1-2 provide the parts outside the CDR3, is NAGVMQNPRHLVRRRGQEARLRCSPMKGHSHVYWYRQLPEEGLKFMVYLQKENIIDESGMPKERFSAEFPKEGPSILRIQQVVRGDSAAYFCASSPDRGHDYGYTFGSGTRLTVV.

The genes are TRBV5-5 and TRBJ1-1; TRBD1 aligns across 9 bases. The V gene end was trimmed by 0 bases and the J gene end by 9 bases; junction bases not matched to a gene: 6. Germline lookup yields CDR1 SGHKS and CDR2 YYEKEE (reference sequence). The CDR3 is made up of 14 amino acids. This CDR3 reads CASSLDGTGLKAFF. The CDR3, as DNA: TGTGCCAGCAGCTTGGACGGGACAGGGCTTAAAGCTTTCTTT.

This clone was detected only once. V is TRBV14 and J is TRBJ2-5; D gene ambiguous. Trimming took 1 base from V and 9 from J, leaving 12 bases between them. The CDR3 sequence is 13 residues long. Germline V gene sequence: CDR1 SGHDN, CDR2 FVKESK. CDR3 amino acids: CASSQVRLTAQYF. Written as DNA, the CDR3 is TGTGCCAGCAGCCAAGTTCGTCTGACGGCCCAGTACTTC.

V usage is TRBV27 and J usage is TRBJ2-2; TRBD1 or TRBD2 may be the D gene (6 bases each). This CDR3 is 15 amino acids long. Germline V lookup: CDR1 MNHEY, CDR2 SMNVEV (reference sequence). Trimming took off 3 bases at V and 3 bases at J, with 11 bases between the two ends. The CDR3 here is CASSFSGGYTGELFF. The CDR3 DNA reads as TGTGCCAGCAGTTTTTCCGGGGGCTACACCGGGGAGCTGTTTTTT.

In this sample, this clone turned up once. The chain has TRBV9 and TRBJ1-1, with D perhaps TRBD1 (5 bases). Germline loops: CDR1 SGDLS, CDR2 YYNGEE. The ends were cut back, 0 bases at V and 6 bases at J, with 15 bases in the middle. There are 15 residues in the CDR3. The DNA for the CDR3 is TGTGCCAGCAGCGTAGTTGAACAGGCACGACCTGAAGCTTTCTTT. Translated, it gives CASSVVEQARPEAFF.

The chain links TRBV6-5 to TRBJ1-5; a weak D match, TRBD1 (5 bases). The CDR3 consists of 13 residues. V was trimmed by 6 bases and J by 5 bases, leaving 11 bases between them. CDR1 and CDR2 from the germline V gene are MNHEY and SVGAGI. As DNA, the CDR3 is TGTGCCAGCAGCGACGGGGCTGATCAGCCCCAGCATTTT. Its protein is CASSDGADQPQHF.

This chain connects TRBV5-1 to TRBJ1-1; D is uncertain. Looked up from germline, CDR1 is SGHRS and CDR2 is YFSETQ. Between the trimmed V and J ends, which lost 6 bases and 2 bases, there was a span of 14 bases. This CDR3 contains 14 residues. CDR3 sequence: CASTPLPSNTEAFF. In nucleotides, the CDR3 is TGCGCCAGCACCCCCCTGCCGAGTAACACTGAAGCTTTCTTT.

V gene TRBV27 combines with J gene TRBJ1-5, with 7 bases matching TRBD1. V dropped 3 bases and J dropped 4; count of bases not matched to a gene: 9. This CDR3 has 16 amino acids. Germline lookup yields CDR1 MNHEY and CDR2 SMNVEV (reference sequence). In nucleotides, the CDR3 is TGTGCCAGCAGTTTCCCCGACAGGGTGTTAAATCAGCCCCAGCATTTT. Amino acid sequence: CASSFPDRVLNQPQHF.

The chain links TRBV5-1 to TRBJ1-4; D ambiguous. V lost 1 base to trimming and J lost 0 bases, with 4 bases between them. Germline CDR1 is SGHRS and CDR2 is YFSETQ. CDR3 length equals 14 residues. The CDR3 reads CASSLWTTNEKLFF. In DNA form, the CDR3 reads TGCGCCAGCAGCTTGTGGACAACTAATGAAAAACTGTTTTTT.

This chain uses TRBV7-9 with TRBJ2-7, with no clear D. CDR1 is SEHNR, CDR2 FQNEAQ, per germline (reference sequence). CDR3 length: 13 residues. The germline V and J ends were trimmed by 1 base and 0 bases, with 4 bases remaining between them. The CDR3 bases are TGTGCCAGCAGCTTAGGCAACTCCTACGAGCAGTACTTC. It is translated as CASSLGNSYEQYF.

A remark on this clone: The germline gene is not matched at one end of the junction; a read error may be the cause. The chain recombines TRBV2 with TRBJ2-3; D unresolved. The germline CDR1 and CDR2 sequences are SNHLY and FYNNEI. The CDR3 contains 13 residues. CDR3 in DNA: TGTGCCAGCAGGGAAGACATCACAGATACGCAGTATTTT. Protein: CASREDITDTQYF. Together with reference TRBV2 and TRBJ2-3, the CDR3 gives the full variable domain: EPEVTQTPSHQVTQMGQEVILRCVPISNHLYFYWYRQILGQKVEFLVSFYNNEISEKSEIFDDQFSVERPDGSNFTLKIRSTKLEDSAMYFCASREDITDTQYFGPGTRLTVL.

This clone was seen once. The V gene is TRBV7-2, the J gene TRBJ2-7, with D perhaps assigned TRBD1 or TRBD2 (5 bases each). This CDR3 has 12 residues. V gave up 2 bases and J gave up 12 bases, with 14 bases separating them. Germline CDR1 reads SGHTA; CDR2 reads FQGNSA. DNA for the CDR3: TGTGCCAGCAGCTTACTGGGGACCTCGGTGTACTTC. Residues: CASSLLGTSVYF.

V usage is TRBV15 and J usage is TRBJ2-2, with TRBD2 matching 10 bases. There are 16 residues in the CDR3. The ends lost 3 bases at V and 4 bases at J; junction bases unmatched: 5. Germline assignment: CDR1 LNHNV and CDR2 YYDKDF (reference sequence). In DNA form, the CDR3 reads TGTGCCACCAGCAGGGAGACTAGCGGGCTCACCGGGGAGCTGTTTTTT. Translating it yields CATSRETSGLTGELFF.

CDR3 nucleotides: TGTGCCAGCAGCCCCGTTCAGCTCACAAATCAGCCCCAGCATTTT. It codes for CASSPVQLTNQPQHF. The J gene is TRBJ1-5, the V gene TRBV28; D is unclear. Germline lookup yields CDR1 MDHEN and CDR2 SYDVKM. The CDR3 is 15 residues long. V was shortened by 6 bases and J by 4 bases, with 16 bases between the two germline ends.